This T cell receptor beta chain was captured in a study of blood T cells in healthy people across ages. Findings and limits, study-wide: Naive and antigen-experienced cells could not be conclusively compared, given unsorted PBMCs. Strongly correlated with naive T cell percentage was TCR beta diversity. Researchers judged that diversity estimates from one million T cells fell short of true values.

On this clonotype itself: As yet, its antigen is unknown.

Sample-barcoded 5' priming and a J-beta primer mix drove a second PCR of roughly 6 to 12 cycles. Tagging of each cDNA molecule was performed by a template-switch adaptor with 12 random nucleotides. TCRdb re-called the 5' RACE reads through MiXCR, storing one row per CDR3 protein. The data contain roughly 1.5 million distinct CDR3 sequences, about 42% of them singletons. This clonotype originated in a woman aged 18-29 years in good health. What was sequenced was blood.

Here the CDR3 reads CASSNPTGHYGYTF. DNA for the CDR3: TGCGCCAGCAGCAACCCCACAGGGCACTATGGCTACACCTTC. The chain recombines TRBV4-1 with TRBJ1-2, with D maybe TRBD1 (6 bases). The germline V gene encodes CDR1 MGHRA and CDR2 YSYEKL. The CDR3 covers 14 residues. V shed 5 bases and J shed 3 bases, with 13 bases lying between them.